This TCR beta chain was sequenced during a study of blood T cells in healthy people across ages. Trimming stripped 4 bases from V and 5 bases from J, with 14 bases between. This CDR3 contains 14 residues. Germline lookup yields CDR1 SGHAT and CDR2 FQNNGV. Together with a sample-barcoded 5' primer, a J-beta primer mix was included in a second PCR lasting about 7 to 12 cycles. TCRdb analysed the 5' RACE reads with MiXCR anew, one entry per CDR3 protein. This table has about 2 million distinct CDR3 sequences, 40% to 55% appearing once. This clonotype occurred once. Source material: blood. The TCR was taken from a woman between 40 and 55 years old in good health. The rearrangement links TRBV11-2 to TRBJ1-1; D might be TRBD1 (5 bases). CDR3 sequence reads: CASSSQTSGTEAFF. In nucleotides, the CDR3 is TGTGCCAGCAGCTCTCAGACATCAGGGACTGAAGCTTTCTTT.